The clone carrying this T cell receptor (beta chain) showed up just a few times. This sample is drawn from a study of spatial heterogeneity in lung cancer. Time point meaning: sample taken at primary tumor resection. The cohort: over 65 early-stage, untreated non-small cell lung cancer patients. Each TCR cDNA molecule bore a unique molecular identifier. TCRdb reprocessed the 5' RACE reads via MiXCR and lists one record per CDR3 protein. The sample includes about 92,000 distinct CDR3 sequences, roughly 12% of them seen just once. The CDR3 is 13 amino acids. From germline, CDR1 is SGHTA and CDR2 FQGNSA. Trimming cost V 6 bases and J 5 bases; bases outside gene matches: 2.

The receptor was derived from a male donor with early-stage non-small cell lung cancer. The chain combines TRBV7-2 with TRBJ2-5, with 11 bases that match TRBD2. The sequences come from PBMCs, collected at surgery. This chain's CDR3 is CASRTSGAETQYF. DNA of the CDR3: TGTGCCAGCAGGACTAGCGGGGCGGAGACCCAGTACTTC.